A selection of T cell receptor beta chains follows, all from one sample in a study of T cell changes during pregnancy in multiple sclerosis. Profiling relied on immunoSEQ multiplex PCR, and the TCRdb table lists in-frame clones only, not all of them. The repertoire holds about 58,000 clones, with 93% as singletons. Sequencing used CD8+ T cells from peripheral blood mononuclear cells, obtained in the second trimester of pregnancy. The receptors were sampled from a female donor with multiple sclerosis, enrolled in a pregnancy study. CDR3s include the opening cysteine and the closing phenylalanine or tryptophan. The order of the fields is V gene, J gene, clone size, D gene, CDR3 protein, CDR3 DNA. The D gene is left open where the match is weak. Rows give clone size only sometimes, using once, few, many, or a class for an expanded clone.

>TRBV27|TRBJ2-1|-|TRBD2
CASSTPRLAGALYNEQFF
TGTGCCAGCAGTACTCCCCGACTAGCGGGAGCCCTCTACAATGAGCAGTTCTTC
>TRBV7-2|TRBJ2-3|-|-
CASSLASVEPAGPSTDTQYF
TGTGCCAGCAGCTTAGCGTCTGTAGAACCGGCAGGCCCTAGCACAGATACGCAGTATTTT
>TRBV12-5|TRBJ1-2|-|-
CASGLVGGAGGVDGYTF
TGTGCTAGTGGTTTGGTAGGCGGCGCGGGGGGCGTGGATGGCTACACCTTC
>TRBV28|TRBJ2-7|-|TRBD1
CASSPTGGLYEQYF
TGTGCCAGCAGTCCGACAGGGGGCCTGTACGAGCAGTACTTC
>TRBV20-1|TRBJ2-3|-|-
CSAPLLDTQYF
TGCAGTGCTCCCCTCTTAGATACGCAGTATTTT
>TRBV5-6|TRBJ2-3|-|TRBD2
CASSLGREGRTDTQYF
TGTGCCAGCAGCTTGGGGCGGGAGGGCCGTACAGATACGCAGTATTTT
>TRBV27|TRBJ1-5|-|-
CASSFYGSNQPQHF
TGTGCCAGCAGTTTCTACGGGAGCAATCAGCCCCAGCATTTT
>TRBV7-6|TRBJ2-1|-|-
CASSAGGGEQFF
TGTGCCAGCAGCGCAGGGGGAGGTGAGCAGTTCTTC
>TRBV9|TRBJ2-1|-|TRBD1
CASSVGGDRIYNEQFF
TGTGCCAGCAGCGTAGGGGGGGACAGGATCTACAATGAGCAGTTCTTC
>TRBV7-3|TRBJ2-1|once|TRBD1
CASPPGTGIYNEQFF
TGTGCCAGCCCCCCCGGGACAGGGATCTACAATGAGCAGTTCTTC
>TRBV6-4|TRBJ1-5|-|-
CASSTTEGNQPQHF
TGTGCCAGCAGCACGACAGAAGGCAATCAGCCCCAGCATTTT
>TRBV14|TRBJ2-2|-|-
CASGLRGTGYTGELFF
TGTGCCAGCGGCCTGAGGGGGACGGGGTACACCGGGGAGCTGTTTTTT
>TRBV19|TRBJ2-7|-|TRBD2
CASSLGSSGNGYEQYF
TGTGCCAGTAGCCTGGGGTCTAGCGGGAATGGGTACGAGCAGTACTTC
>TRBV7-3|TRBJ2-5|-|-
CASSRSLSGQETQYF
TGTGCCAGCAGCCGATCCCTTAGCGGACAAGAGACCCAGTACTTC
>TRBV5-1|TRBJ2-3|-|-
CASSPGLDTQYF
TGCGCCAGCAGCCCGGGACTTGATACGCAGTATTTT
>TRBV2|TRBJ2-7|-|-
CASNQGQPISYEQYF
TGTGCCAGCAACCAAGGACAGCCGATCTCCTACGAGCAGTACTTC
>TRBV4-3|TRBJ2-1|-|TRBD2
CASSLSRGLDEQFF
TGCGCCAGCAGCCTATCGCGGGGGTTGGATGAGCAGTTCTTC
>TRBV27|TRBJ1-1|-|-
CASSFIWSMNTEAFF
TGTGCCAGCAGTTTTATATGGTCTATGAACACTGAAGCTTTCTTT
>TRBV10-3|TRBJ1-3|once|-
CAISAGHFSGNTIYF
TGTGCCATCAGTGCCGGACACTTCTCTGGAAACACCATATATTTT
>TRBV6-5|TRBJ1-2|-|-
CASSRRQTNYGYTF
TGTGCCAGCAGTCGCCGACAAACTAACTATGGCTACACCTTC